This T cell receptor beta chain was sequenced in a study of chemoradiotherapy in HPV16-positive cancers. The study's findings and limits: Candidate HPV-specific clones and E7-related TCR motifs grew in tumor during treatment. HPV-specific T cells were functionally defined from only two HPV16-positive patients.

Repeated repertoire sampling spanned the course of chemoradiotherapy. This CDR3 contains 15 residues. CDR1 and CDR2 from the germline V gene are MNHNS and SASEGT. The V and J ends lost 1 base and 7 bases, in that order; junction bases with no gene match: 6. The table came from immunoSEQ multiplex PCR; TCRdb's copy has only in-frame clones and leaves some out. This repertoire shows fewer than 3,500 clones, around four fifths found once; its top ten account for roughly 5.9%. As regards this clone: What it binds is unknown.

This receptor was obtained from a human donor with HPV-associated anogenital cancer. The sample in question was tumor tissue, obtained from a patient who underwent chemoradiotherapy. The rearrangement uses TRBV6-1 and TRBJ1-5; 8 bases agree with TRBD1. The CDR3 loop reads CASSEEMAGGQPQHF. CDR3 in DNA: TGTGCCAGCAGTGAAGAAATGGCAGGGGGCCAGCCCCAGCATTTT.